The 14 T cell receptor beta chains reported below all come from one sample, sequenced in a study of shared clonotypes between healthy human individuals. Sequencing used immunoSEQ multiplex PCR; TCRdb keeps in-frame clones, though not all of them. The sample lists roughly 2.2 million clones; 93% were seen once. The specimen sequenced was naive CD4+ T cells from PBMCs. Stated subset: CD45RA+ positively selected. Every receptor here comes from a man aged 18 to 30 in good health. Some clones in this sample may be carry-over from other donors' samples.

The chain carries TRBV7-8 and TRBJ2-7, with D maybe TRBD1 (5 bases). V was clipped by 5 bases and J by 4 bases, with 12 bases between them. Germline values: CDR1 SGHVS, CDR2 FQNEAQ. The length of the CDR3 is 13 residues. The CDR3 loop reads CASSETQVYEQYF. The CDR3, as DNA: TGTGCCAGCAGCGAAACACAGGTTTACGAGCAGTACTTC.

CDR3: CASSPKQAPNHYGYTF. The CDR3 DNA is TGTGCCAGCAGCCCGAAACAGGCTCCGAACCACTATGGCTACACCTTC. The chain recombines TRBV7-9 with TRBJ1-2; D possibly corresponds to TRBD1 (5 bases). V was cut by 5 bases and J by 3 bases, with 19 bases left in between. This CDR3 has 16 amino acids. Germline values: CDR1 SEHNR, CDR2 FQNEAQ (reference sequence).

The genes are TRBV30 and TRBJ2-7; a weak D match, TRBD1 (6 bases). The CDR3 runs to 15 residues. Germline V gene data show CDR1 as GTSNPN and CDR2 as SVGIG (reference sequence). Deletions cut 3 bases from V and 2 bases from J, with 17 bases between. CDR3: CAWSPTRRQAYEQYF. As DNA, the CDR3 is TGTGCCTGGAGCCCAACACGGAGACAGGCCTACGAGCAGTACTTC. The whole variable domain, filled in from reference TRBV30 and TRBJ2-7, reads SQTIHQWPATLVQPVGSPLSLECTVEGTSNPNLYWYRQAAGRGLQLLFYSVGIGQISSEVPQNLSASRPQDRQFILSSKKLLLSDSGFYLCAWSPTRRQAYEQYFGPGTRLTVT.

This chain links TRBV6-4 with TRBJ2-5, with 11 bases aligning to TRBD1. V dropped 1 base and J dropped 7; count of bases not matched to a gene: 5. Per germline, CDR1 MRHNA and CDR2 SNTAGT. This CDR3 has 15 amino acids. The CDR3 DNA reads TGTGCCAGCAGTGACTACGGGACAGGGGGTTGGACCCAGTACTTC. Translation gives CASSDYGTGGWTQYF.

The chain has TRBV7-2 and TRBJ2-3; unclear D gene. V gave up 5 bases and J gave up 4 bases, with 7 bases separating them. The CDR3 length is 12 residues. Germline loops: CDR1 SGHTA, CDR2 FQGNSA. As DNA, the CDR3 is TGTGCCAGCAGCCGGCCAGCAGATACGCAGTATTTT. Its translation is CASSRPADTQYF.

The chain couples TRBV7-3 to TRBJ2-3; 8 bases are a match to TRBD2. CDR1 is SGHTA and CDR2 is FQGTGA in the germline V gene. After removal of 6 bases from V and 4 bases from J, the junction contained 9 bases not matched to a gene. The CDR3 loop spans 15 amino acids. The CDR3: CASSLRLASSDTQYF. DNA of the CDR3: TGTGCCAGCAGTCTCAGACTAGCGAGTTCAGATACGCAGTATTTT.

The V gene is TRBV25-1, the J gene TRBJ2-7, with 10 bases fitting TRBD2. CDR3 length: 15 residues. Germline CDR1 MGHDK, CDR2 SYGVNS. Trimming took 6 bases from V and 2 from J; bases not matched to a gene: 7. CDR3 DNA sequence: TGTGCCAGCAGACCAGCTAGCGGGAGAACCTACGAGCAGTACTTC. It codes for CASRPASGRTYEQYF.

The CDR3 DNA reads TGTGCCAGCAGTGAAGGGGGGGGCGGAAGTGAGACCCAGTACTTC. Protein: CASSEGGGGSETQYF. The rearrangement links TRBV6-1 to TRBJ2-5; D might be TRBD2 (7 bases). The CDR3 is made up of 15 amino acids. Germline V gene data show CDR1 as MNHNS and CDR2 as SASEGT. The V end lost 1 base, the J end lost 5 bases, and 14 bases lay between the germline ends.

The chain combines TRBV6-5 with TRBJ1-6, with 7 bases identical to TRBD1. Per germline, CDR1 MNHEY and CDR2 SVGAGI. CDR3 size: 15 residues. V lost 4 bases to trimming and J lost 6 bases; unmatched junction nucleotides: 6. The CDR3 region has the DNA TGTGCCAGCAGTTCACACGGGACAGTTAATTCACCCCTCCACTTT. It encodes CASSSHGTVNSPLHF.

The chain employs TRBV18 and TRBJ2-3; D is perhaps TRBD1 (6 bases). Germline V CDR1 and CDR2: KGHSH, LQKENI. The CDR3 is 14 residues long. The germline V and J ends were trimmed by 1 base and 5 bases, with 10 bases remaining between them. The CDR3 loop reads CASSPRQGQDTQYF. The CDR3 nucleotides are TGTGCCAGCTCACCACGGCAGGGGCAAGATACGCAGTATTTT. Full variable domain (rest looked up from reference TRBV18 and TRBJ2-3): NAGVMQNPRHLVRRRGQEARLRCSPMKGHSHVYWYRQLPEEGLKFMVYLQKENIIDESGMPKERFSAEFPKEGPSILRIQQVVRGDSAAYFCASSPRQGQDTQYFGPGTRLTVL.

The CDR3 DNA sequence: TGTGCCACCAGCAGAGATTTATCAGATCAGCCCCAGCATTTT. Its protein is CATSRDLSDQPQHF. The chain combines TRBV15 with TRBJ1-5, with unresolved D. Deletions cut 0 bases from V and 5 bases from J, with 8 bases between. Germline CDR1 LNHNV, CDR2 YYDKDF (reference sequence). This CDR3 has 14 residues.

CDR3: CASRQTSGTSTDTQYF. In DNA form, the CDR3 reads TGTGCCAGCAGGCAGACTAGCGGGACGAGCACAGATACGCAGTATTTT. V and J are TRBV2 and TRBJ2-3, with 11 bases aligning to TRBD2. Germline V lookup: CDR1 SNHLY, CDR2 FYNNEI. J lost 0 bases, V lost 6 bases, and 5 bases had no gene match. CDR3 length: 16 amino acids.

This clone is a singleton in its sample. The chain employs TRBV15 and TRBJ1-1; TRBD1 might be the D (5 bases). Germline V CDR1 and CDR2: LNHNV, YYDKDF (reference sequence). There are 16 residues in the CDR3. V shed 1 base and J shed 5 bases, with 17 bases lying between them. CDR3: CATSRGPGREGTEAFF. CDR3 DNA sequence: TGTGCCACCAGCAGAGGCCCGGGGAGGGAGGGGACTGAAGCTTTCTTT.

The rearrangement uses TRBV27 and TRBJ1-2; D not resolved. The germline gives CDR1 MNHEY, CDR2 SMNVEV (reference sequence). The V end was cut by 6 bases, the J end by 4 bases, with 15 bases between. The CDR3 totals 14 residues. CDR3 coding DNA: TGTGCCAGCAGCCCGCGGACCCCCGCCTATGGCTACACCTTC. Its translation is CASSPRTPAYGYTF.